This is a list of T cell receptor beta chains from one sample in a study of T cells in Graves' hyperthyroidism and ophthalmopathy. TCRdb reprocessed the multiplex PCR reads with MiXCR, giving one entry per CDR3 protein. The data contain 530,000 or so distinct CDR3 sequences, 17% of them singletons. Sequenced input: blood. These receptors all come from a woman between 18 and 29 years old with Graves' ophthalmopathy. Each CDR3 is given without its conserved first and last residue. For some rows the clone size is stated as once, few or many, or as a class when expanded; others skip it.

j_call clone_size cdr3_length v_call cdr3_aa
TRBJ2-1 few 15 TRBV27 ASNPGTGNSSYNEQF
TRBJ2-1 many 15 TRBV30 AWSGLAGGGPYNEQF
TRBJ2-2 - 13 TRBV18 ASYGTGRFTGELF
TRBJ1-4 many 10 TRBV30 AWGPGNEKLF
TRBJ2-1 many 12 TRBV20-1 SASGLAAYNEQF
TRBJ1-5 many 12 TRBV28 ASSRTGAGQPQH
TRBJ1-1 few 12 TRBV28 ASSLGEAGTEAF
TRBJ2-2 - 14 TRBV27 ASSLSRQGRTGELF
TRBJ2-2 - 12 TRBV14 ASSPVPNTGELF
TRBJ1-2 many 10 TRBV29-1 SVEGIGDGYT
TRBJ2-7 many 13 TRBV6-2/TRBV6-3 ASSNGLGGTSEQY
TRBJ1-2 few 14 TRBV12-3/TRBV12-4 ASSLGTGKVYHGYT
TRBJ1-1 - 12 TRBV29-1 SVEGLTGGTEAF
TRBJ2-1 many 14 TRBV20-1 SAPRTSGSSYNEQF
TRBJ2-5 - 13 TRBV2 ASSGTRTSRETQY
TRBJ1-3 many 13 TRBV20-1 SARDRGTSGNTIY
TRBJ1-5 few 14 TRBV5-5 ASSLAGASSNQPQH
TRBJ2-1 few 15 TRBV5-1 ASSLGTNRGFYNEQF
TRBJ2-3 many 13 TRBV12-3/TRBV12-4 ASSLGGRGTDTQY
TRBJ2-3 many 13 TRBV7-9 ASSQGSGSGDTQY
TRBJ1-2 few 13 TRBV12-3/TRBV12-4 ASSLLIEGGYGYT
TRBJ2-2 - 13 TRBV12-3/TRBV12-4 ASGRLAGYTGELF
TRBJ2-5 few 13 TRBV9 ASSVVDMIQETQC
TRBJ2-3 - 15 TRBV20-1 SARLGLAGGLGDTQY
TRBJ2-7 many 16 TRBV6-5 ASSYSRGPGQGTYEQY
TRBJ1-1 many 15 TRBV6-4 ASSGGVEGATNTEAF
TRBJ2-1 few 13 TRBV9 ASSAGQGNIDEQF
TRBJ2-7 - 11 TRBV28 ASSWTGANEQH